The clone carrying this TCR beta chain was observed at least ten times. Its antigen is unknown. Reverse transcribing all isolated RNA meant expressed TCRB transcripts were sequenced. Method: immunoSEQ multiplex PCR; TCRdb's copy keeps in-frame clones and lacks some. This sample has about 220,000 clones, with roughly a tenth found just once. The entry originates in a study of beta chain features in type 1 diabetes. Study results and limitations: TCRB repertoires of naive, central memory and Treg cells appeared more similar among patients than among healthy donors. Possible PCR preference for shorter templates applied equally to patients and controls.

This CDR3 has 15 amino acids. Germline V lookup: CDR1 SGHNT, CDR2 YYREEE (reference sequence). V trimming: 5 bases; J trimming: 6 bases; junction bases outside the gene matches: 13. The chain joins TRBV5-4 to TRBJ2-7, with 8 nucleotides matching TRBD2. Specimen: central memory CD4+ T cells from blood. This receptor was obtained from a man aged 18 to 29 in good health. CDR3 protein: CASSSPGLGSLEQYF. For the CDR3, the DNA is TGTGCCAGCAGTTCACCGGGACTAGGTTCGCTCGAGCAGTACTTC.